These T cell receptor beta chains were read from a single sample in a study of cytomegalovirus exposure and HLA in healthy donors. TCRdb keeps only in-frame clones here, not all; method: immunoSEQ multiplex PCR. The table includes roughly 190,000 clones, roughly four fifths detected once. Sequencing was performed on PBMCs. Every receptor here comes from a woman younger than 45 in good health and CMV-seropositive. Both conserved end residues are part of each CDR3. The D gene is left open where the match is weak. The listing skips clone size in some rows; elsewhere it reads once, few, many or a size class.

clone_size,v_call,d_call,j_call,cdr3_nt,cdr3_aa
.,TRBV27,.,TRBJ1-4,TGTGCCAGCAGTTTAGTAGTTGCAACTAATGAAAAACTGTTTTTT,CASSLVVATNEKLFF
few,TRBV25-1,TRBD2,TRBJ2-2,TGTGCCAGCAGTGGGGATAGCGGGAGCCCGGTTTGGGAGCTGTTTTTT,CASSGDSGSPVWELFF
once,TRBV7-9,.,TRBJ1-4,TGTGCCAGCAGCTTCCCCGGGGGGGCGTCCACTAATGAAAAACTGTTTTTT,CASSFPGGASTNEKLFF
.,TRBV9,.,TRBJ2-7,TGTGCCAGCAGCGTAGTACCAGGGTGGTCCTACGAGCAGTACTTC,CASSVVPGWSYEQYF
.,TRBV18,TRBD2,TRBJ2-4,TGTGCCAGCTCACCCCTGGATAGCGGGAGCCAAAACATTCAGTACTTC,CASSPLDSGSQNIQYF
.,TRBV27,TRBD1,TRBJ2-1,TGTGCCAGCAGTTACCGGACAGGGTTGGACTCAAGTGAGCAGTTCTTC,CASSYRTGLDSSEQFF
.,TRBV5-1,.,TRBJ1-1,TGCGCCAGCAGCCCCGACAGGTGGGACACTGAAGCTTTCTTT,CASSPDRWDTEAFF
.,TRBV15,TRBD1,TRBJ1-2,TGTGCCACCAGCAGAGGAGAAGGGGGCAACTATGGCTACACCTTC,CATSRGEGGNYGYTF
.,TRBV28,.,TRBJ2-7,TGTGCCAGCAGTTTACAGGGCGGCCACGAGCAGTACTTC,CASSLQGGHEQYF
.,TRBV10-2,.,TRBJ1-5,TGCGCCAGCAGTTTTCAGGGGAATCAACCCCAGCATTTT,CASSFQGNQPQHF
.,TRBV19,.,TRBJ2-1,TGTGCCAGTAGTATACGAACATCAGGGGAGCAGTTCTTC,CASSIRTSGEQFF
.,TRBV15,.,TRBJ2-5,TGTGCCACCAGCAGAGATGGGGCGATCCAAGAGACCCAGTACTTC,CATSRDGAIQETQYF
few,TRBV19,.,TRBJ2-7,TGTGCCAGTAGTCCGAGTGGGAGGGAGCAGTACTTC,CASSPSGREQYF
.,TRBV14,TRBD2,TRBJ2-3,TGTGCCAGCAGCCTAGCGGGGGACACAGATACGCAGTATTTT,CASSLAGDTDTQYF
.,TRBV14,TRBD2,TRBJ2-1,TGTGCCAGCAGCCAACCTAGCGGGAGAATAGGATACAATGAGCAGTTCTTC,CASSQPSGRIGYNEQFF
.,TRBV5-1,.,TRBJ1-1,TGCGCCAGCAGCTACAGGGACCTGAACACTGAAGCTTTCTTT,CASSYRDLNTEAFF
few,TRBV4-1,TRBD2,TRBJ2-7,TGCGCCAGCAGCCAAGTTCACAGCGGGAGCTCCTACGAGCAGTACTTC,CASSQVHSGSSYEQYF
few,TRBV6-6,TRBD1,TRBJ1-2,TGTGCCAGCAGCCCGGACAGGGAAGGCTACACCTTC,CASSPDREGYTF
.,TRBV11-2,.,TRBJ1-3,TGTGCCAGCAGCTTAGGCGGAGGGGCGAACTCTGGAAACACCATATATTTT,CASSLGGGANSGNTIYF
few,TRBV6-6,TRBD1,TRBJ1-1,TGTGCCAGCAGCCGCTCACAGGGGGCGCAGGTCACTGAAGCTTTCTTT,CASSRSQGAQVTEAFF
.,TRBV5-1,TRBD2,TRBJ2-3,TGCGCCAGCAGCCCCCCACTAGCGGGAGCTACGACAGATACGCAGTATTTT,CASSPPLAGATTDTQYF
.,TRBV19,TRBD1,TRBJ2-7,TGTGCCAGTAGTAACCGGGACAGGGGTAGCGAGCAGTACTTC,CASSNRDRGSEQYF
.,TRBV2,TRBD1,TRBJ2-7,TGTGCCATGAACAGGGGGCCCTCCTACGAGCAGTACTTC,CAMNRGPSYEQYF
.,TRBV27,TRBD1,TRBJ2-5,TGTGCCAGCAGCCCTCCCGGACAGGGAGTGAAAGAGACCCAGTACTTC,CASSPPGQGVKETQYF
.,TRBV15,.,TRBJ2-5,TGTGCCACCAGCAGAGATCAGGGGAAAGAGACCCAGTACTTC,CATSRDQGKETQYF
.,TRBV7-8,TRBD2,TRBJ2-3,TGTGCCAGCAGCTCCCCACCTTGGACTAGCGGGCCCACAGATACGCAGTATTTT,CASSSPPWTSGPTDTQYF
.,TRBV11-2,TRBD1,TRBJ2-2,TGTGCCAGCAGCCCAATTACAGGGGTGGGTGCCGGGGAGCTGTTTTTT,CASSPITGVGAGELFF
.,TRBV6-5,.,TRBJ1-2,TGTGCCAGCAGTTACTCCTCTACAGCTAACTATGGCTACACCTTC,CASSYSSTANYGYTF
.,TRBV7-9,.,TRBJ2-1,TGTGCCAGCAGCTTAGCGCGGACCTACAATGAGCAGTTCTTC,CASSLARTYNEQFF
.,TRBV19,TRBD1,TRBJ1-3,TGTGCCAGTAGTGGCCTCCTCCGGACAGGCGGATTCTCTGGAAACACCATATATTTT,CASSGLLRTGGFSGNTIYF
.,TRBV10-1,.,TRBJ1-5,TGCGCCAGCAGTGAGTGGGTGGCAGGGGTTAGCAATCAGCCCCAGCATTTT,CASSEWVAGVSNQPQHF
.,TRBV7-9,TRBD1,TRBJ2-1,TGTGCCAGCAGCTGGGACAGGACCTACAATGAGCAGTTCTTC,CASSWDRTYNEQFF
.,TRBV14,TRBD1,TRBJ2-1,TGTGCCAGCAGCCTCTACCGGACAGGAGGCAATGAGCAGTTCTTC,CASSLYRTGGNEQFF
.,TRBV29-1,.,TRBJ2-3,TGCAGCGTTGCCACAGGTCTAACAGATACGCAGTATTTT,CSVATGLTDTQYF
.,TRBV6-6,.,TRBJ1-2,TGTGCCAGCAGCCCCAGGGCTTCCCACTATGGCTACACCTTC,CASSPRASHYGYTF
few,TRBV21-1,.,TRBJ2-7,TGTGCCAGCAGCAAAGCGGACAGGCCTAATCCGTACGAGCAGTACTTC,CASSKADRPNPYEQYF
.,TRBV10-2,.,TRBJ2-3,TGCGCCAGCAGTGCCTCTAATACGCAGTATTTT,CASSASNTQYF
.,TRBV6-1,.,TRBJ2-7,TGTGCCAGCAGTGAAGCGCTTCGGGGCTACGAGCAGTACTTC,CASSEALRGYEQYF
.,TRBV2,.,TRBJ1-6,TGTGCCAGCAGCCTGACAGGCTATAATTCACCCCTCCACTTT,CASSLTGYNSPLHF
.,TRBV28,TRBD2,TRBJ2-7,TGTGCCAGCAGTTTCGGGGGGTTGAACTACGAGCAGTACTTC,CASSFGGLNYEQYF
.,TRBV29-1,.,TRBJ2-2,TGCAGCGTTGGAGTAGGCAGGGGTCCGACCGGGGAGCTGTTTTTT,CSVGVGRGPTGELFF
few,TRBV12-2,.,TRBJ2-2,TGTGCAAGTCGCTTTTACCCTCCGGGACACCCCCCCGGGGAGCTGTTTTTT,CASRFYPPGHPPGELFF
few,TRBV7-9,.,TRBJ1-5,TGTGCCAACCTTAATAGAAGAGTACGGCAGCCCCAGCATTTT,CANLNRRVRQPQHF
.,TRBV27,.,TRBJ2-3,TGTGCCAGCAGTTTTAGGCCGGACAGCGATACGCAGTATTTT,CASSFRPDSDTQYF
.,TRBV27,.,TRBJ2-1,TGTGCCAGCAGTTTATCCCGGTACAATGAGCAGTTCTTC,CASSLSRYNEQFF
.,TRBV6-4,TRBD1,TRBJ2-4,TGTGCCAGCAGGAGGACAGGCAAAAACATTCAGTACTTC,CASRRTGKNIQYF
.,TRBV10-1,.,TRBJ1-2,TGCGCCAGCAGCCCCTCAGGGGCCAACTACTATGGCTACACCTTC,CASSPSGANYYGYTF
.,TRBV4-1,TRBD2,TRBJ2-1,TGCGCCAGCAGCCAAGTCTCCGCGGGAGCGGGGAATGAGCAGTTCTTC,CASSQVSAGAGNEQFF